This T cell receptor (beta chain) came from a study of CD8 T cells in ankylosing spondylitis. The germline V and J ends were trimmed by 3 bases and 6 bases, with 21 bases remaining between them. Per germline, CDR1 DFQATT and CDR2 SNEGSKA (reference sequence). The CDR3 is made up of 15 amino acids. TCRdb called the 5' RACE reads again in MiXCR, with one record for every CDR3 protein. Here the sample spans 250,000 to 300,000 distinct CDR3 sequences, approximately 20% being singletons. Details on this clonotype: A much larger clone lies a single base off, so this may be a read error.

The chain combines TRBV20-1 with TRBJ2-7; D might be TRBD1 (5 bases). The TCR was taken from a male donor with ankylosing spondylitis or in good health (not recorded which). The specimen sequenced was blood, either unsorted or a sorted T cell fraction (not recorded which). The CDR3 region has the DNA TGCAGTGCTAGGGGCTTTAGGGCAGGGTTACGCGAGCAGTACTTC. Residues: CSARGFRAGLREQYF.